This passage covers 21 T cell receptor beta chains from one sample sequenced in a study of blood T cell repertoires in COVID-19. The repertoire was sequenced with immunoSEQ multiplex PCR; TCRdb's copy has only in-frame clones and lacks some. Altogether approximately 76,000 clones are present, about 89% being singletons, with the ten largest covering around 2%. Sequenced material: peripheral blood. Every receptor here comes from a woman aged 60 to 75 with acute or convalescent COVID-19.

A note on this clone: Germline and junction disagree at one end, which may indicate a read error. CDR3 protein: CASSDRDFYQESQYF. The CDR3 coding sequence is TGTGCCAGCAGCGACCGGGATTTCTACCAAGAGTCCCAGTACTTC. This sequence joins TRBV5-6 and TRBJ2-5; perhaps TRBD2 as D (5 bases). Germline lookup yields CDR1 SGHDT and CDR2 YYEEEE. The CDR3 is 15 residues long.

The V gene is TRBV27, the J gene TRBJ2-1, with 13 bases matching TRBD2. With V trimmed by 7 bases and J by 11 bases, 8 bases remained unmatched. The CDR3 has 14 amino acids. Germline loops: CDR1 MNHEY, CDR2 SMNVEV (reference sequence). This CDR3 reads CASNLGLAGAKQFF. The CDR3 DNA is TGTGCCAGCAACCTAGGACTAGCGGGAGCAAAGCAGTTCTTC.

This clone was observed a few times. The chain combines TRBV9 with TRBJ2-5, with 9 nucleotides matching TRBD2. The CDR3 is 17 residues long. Germline-derived CDR1 and CDR2 are SGDLS and YYNGEE. V trimming: 0 bases; J trimming: 5 bases; junction bases outside the gene matches: 11. CDR3 in amino acids: CASSVDAGGPVAETQYF. The CDR3 coding sequence is TGTGCCAGCAGCGTAGACGCGGGAGGGCCAGTTGCGGAGACCCAGTACTTC.

The V call is TRBV28, the J call TRBJ2-5; D perhaps matches TRBD1 (6 bases). Germline V lookup: CDR1 MDHEN, CDR2 SYDVKM. The CDR3 runs 15 residues. Trimming shortened V by 2 bases and J by 4 bases, and 14 bases separated the two germline ends. CDR3 protein: CASSLGQGWTETQYF. The DNA of the CDR3 is TGTGCCAGCAGTTTAGGGCAGGGGTGGACAGAGACCCAGTACTTC.

V usage is TRBV6-6 and J usage is TRBJ1-1, with D maybe TRBD1 (6 bases). V was cut by 6 bases and J by 6 bases, with 14 bases left in between. The V gene's germline CDR1 is MNHNY and CDR2 SVGAGI (reference sequence). The CDR3 loop spans 13 amino acids. The CDR3 DNA follows: TGTGCCAGCAGCCCCGGGACATCTCCTGAAGCTTTCTTT. Protein product: CASSPGTSPEAFF.

The rearrangement joins TRBV10-3 to TRBJ2-2, with D unresolved. CDR3 length equals 15 residues. The germline V gene encodes CDR1 ENHRY and CDR2 SYGVKD. Trimming cost V 0 bases and J 3 bases, with 8 bases left between them. CDR3 residues: CAISESLGHTGELFF. In DNA, the CDR3 is TGTGCCATCAGTGAGTCTTTGGGCCACACCGGGGAGCTGTTTTTT.

This clone was counted a single time. This chain uses TRBV4-1 with TRBJ2-3; TRBD1 matches 7 bases. Germline V gene data show CDR1 as MGHRA and CDR2 as YSYEKL. The CDR3 length is 15 residues. The V gene end was trimmed by 1 base and the J gene end by 5 bases; junction bases not matched to a gene: 6. CDR3 sequence (DNA): TGCGCCAGCAGCCAAGGGGACAGTTCAAGAGATACGCAGTATTTT. Translated: CASSQGDSSRDTQYF.

This clone has just one count. The J gene is TRBJ2-6, the V gene TRBV21-1; the DNA was not compared with TRBD1, the D call given in the table. TRBV21-1 is assigned pseudogene status. This CDR3 has 15 amino acids. The CDR3: CASRVTGPGANVLTF. CDR3 DNA sequence: TGTGCCAGCAGGGTTACAGGGCCCGGGGCCAACGTCCTGACTTTC.

This chain uses TRBV21-1 with TRBJ2-3; the DNA was not compared with TRBD2, the D call given in the table. TRBV21-1 is reported as a pseudogene. The CDR3 has 16 amino acids. The DNA of the CDR3 is TGTGCCAGCAGCAAAGTTGGGAGGGGGGGCCCAGATACGCAGTATTTT. Protein product: CASSKVGRGGPDTQYF.

The chain has TRBV18 and TRBJ2-3, with TRBD2 identical over 12 bases. CDR1 is KGHSH, CDR2 LQKENI, per germline. J gave up 5 bases and V 3 bases, and 6 bases lay outside the gene matches. The CDR3 is made up of 16 amino acids. CDR3 nucleotides: TGTGCCAGCTCACCTTCGACTAGCGGGAGAATAGATACGCAGTATTTT. This gives the protein CASSPSTSGRIDTQYF.

This clone has just one count. V gene TRBV6-6 combines with J gene TRBJ2-2; TRBD1 is a possible D gene (5 bases). Germline-derived CDR1 and CDR2 are MNHNY and SVGAGI (reference sequence). This CDR3 is built from 14 residues. Deletions cut 7 bases from V and 1 base from J, with 10 bases between. The CDR3 coding sequence is TGTGCCAGCATTAAGGGGCTGAACACCGGGGAGCTGTTTTTT. Translated: CASIKGLNTGELFF.

The V and J genes are TRBV7-7 and TRBJ2-1; perhaps TRBD2 as D (5 bases). The germline gives CDR1 SSHAT, CDR2 FNYEAQ (reference sequence). V was pared by 1 base and J by 5 bases, with 6 bases between. The CDR3 runs to 13 residues. This CDR3 reads CASSLGADNEQFF. DNA of the CDR3: TGTGCCAGCAGCTTAGGAGCGGACAATGAGCAGTTCTTC.

V usage is TRBV5-1 and J usage is TRBJ1-5; maybe TRBD1 (6 bases). Germline V lookup: CDR1 SGHRS, CDR2 YFSETQ. Between the trimmed V and J ends, which lost 4 bases and 7 bases, there was a span of 15 bases. This CDR3 region has 14 residues. CDR3 sequence: CASSAQGLGQPQHF. The DNA of the CDR3 is TGCGCCAGCAGCGCACAGGGTTTGGGCCAGCCCCAGCATTTT. Drawing the rest from reference TRBV5-1 and TRBJ1-5, the complete variable domain is KAGVTQTPRYLIKTRGQQVTLSCSPISGHRSVSWYQQTPGQGLQFLFEYFSETQRNKGNFPGRFSGRQFSNSRSEMNVSTLELGDSALYLCASSAQGLGQPQHFGDGTRLSIL.

The chain combines TRBV2 with TRBJ1-1, with D unclear. From germline, CDR1 is SNHLY and CDR2 FYNNEI. Trimming left V 7 bases short and J 11 bases short, with 14 bases between. CDR3 length: 11 amino acids. The CDR3 protein is CASTFGVGAFF. CDR3 bases: TGTGCCAGCACATTCGGGGTCGGCGCTTTCTTT.

This clone was seen a handful of times. The genes are TRBV4-3 and TRBJ1-2; no clear D. Germline V CDR1 and CDR2: LGHNA, YSLEER. CDR3 length equals 14 residues. The V end lost 0 bases, the J end lost 4 bases, and 9 bases lay between the germline ends. CDR3 DNA: TGCGCCAGCAGCCAAGATATAGGAGCCTATGGCTACACCTTC. Amino acid sequence: CASSQDIGAYGYTF.

The rearrangement uses TRBV28 and TRBJ1-2; TRBD1 matches at 9 bases. The junction had 3 bases not matched to a gene; V was cut back by 6 bases and J by 1 base. The CDR3 totals 14 residues. The germline gives CDR1 MDHEN, CDR2 SYDVKM. The CDR3 DNA sequence: TGTGCCAGCAGCCAGGACAGGGGTAACTATGGCTACACCTTC. Its translation: CASSQDRGNYGYTF.

V gene TRBV7-2 combines with J gene TRBJ1-1, with 8 bases aligning to TRBD1. The CDR3 is 15 residues long. Germline CDR1 reads SGHTA; CDR2 reads FQGNSA. V lost 5 bases, J lost 1 base, and 6 bases stayed unmatched. CDR3 nucleotide sequence: TGTGCCAGCAGCGCCCGACAGGGGAGGAACACTGAAGCTTTCTTT. Protein product: CASSARQGRNTEAFF.

V gene TRBV4-2 combines with J gene TRBJ1-2; TRBD1 matches at 8 bases. V was clipped by 0 bases and J by 3 bases; unmatched bases: 12. Germline assignment: CDR1 LGHNA and CDR2 YNFKEQ. The CDR3 loop spans 18 amino acids. This chain's CDR3 is CASSQDRAGTGRYYGYTF. DNA of the CDR3: TGTGCCAGCAGCCAAGATAGGGCAGGGACAGGAAGGTACTATGGCTACACCTTC.

V gene TRBV11-2 combines with J gene TRBJ2-1; 10 bases line up with TRBD2. Germline V gives CDR1 SGHAT, CDR2 FQNNGV. The CDR3 sequence is 14 residues long. J gave up 10 bases and V 3 bases, and 6 bases lay outside the gene matches. CDR3 sequence (DNA): TGTGCCAGCAGCTTCCGGACTAGCGGACCCGAGCAGTTCTTC. Protein: CASSFRTSGPEQFF.

The chain combines TRBV5-4 with TRBJ1-1, with D maybe TRBD1 (5 bases). CDR1 is SGHNT, CDR2 YYREEE, per germline (reference sequence). V was shortened by 0 bases and J by 10 bases, with 16 bases between the two germline ends. There are 14 residues in the CDR3. The CDR3, as DNA: TGTGCCAGCAGCTTGGGACAGACAGTAAGGGGAGCTTTCTTT. Translated, it gives CASSLGQTVRGAFF.

J is TRBJ2-7 and V is TRBV28; TRBD2 matches 9 bases. V shed 5 bases and J 2 bases; nucleotides not matched to a gene: 4. From germline, CDR1 is MDHEN and CDR2 SYDVKM. CDR3 length: 14 amino acids. CDR3 sequence (DNA): TGTGCCAGCAGTAGGTCTAGCGGGGCCTACGAGCAGTACTTC. Translation gives CASSRSSGAYEQYF.